This T cell receptor (beta chain) emerged from a study of response to subunit inactivated influenza vaccine. Points from the study as a whole: Authors suggested few new T cells are recruited by each seasonal influenza vaccination.

MiXCR, run by TCRdb on the RT-PCR reads, gives a single entry per CDR3 protein. The table includes over 150,000 distinct CDR3 sequences, approximately 12% detected once. Details on this clonotype: Antigen: not known.

The CDR3 totals 13 residues. Trimming took 7 bases from V and 7 from J, leaving 17 bases between them. Per germline, CDR1 SNHLY and CDR2 FYNNEI. The source material was CD8+ T cells sorted from PBMCs, sampled approximately 25 months after vaccination. This clonotype was sampled from a man aged 50 to 75 who received an inactivated influenza vaccine. The J gene is TRBJ2-7, the V gene TRBV2; a possible D gene is TRBD2 (5 bases). CDR3 region: CASTDGEGGEQYF. The CDR3 DNA reads TGTGCCAGCACTGATGGTGAGGGCGGGGAGCAGTACTTC.